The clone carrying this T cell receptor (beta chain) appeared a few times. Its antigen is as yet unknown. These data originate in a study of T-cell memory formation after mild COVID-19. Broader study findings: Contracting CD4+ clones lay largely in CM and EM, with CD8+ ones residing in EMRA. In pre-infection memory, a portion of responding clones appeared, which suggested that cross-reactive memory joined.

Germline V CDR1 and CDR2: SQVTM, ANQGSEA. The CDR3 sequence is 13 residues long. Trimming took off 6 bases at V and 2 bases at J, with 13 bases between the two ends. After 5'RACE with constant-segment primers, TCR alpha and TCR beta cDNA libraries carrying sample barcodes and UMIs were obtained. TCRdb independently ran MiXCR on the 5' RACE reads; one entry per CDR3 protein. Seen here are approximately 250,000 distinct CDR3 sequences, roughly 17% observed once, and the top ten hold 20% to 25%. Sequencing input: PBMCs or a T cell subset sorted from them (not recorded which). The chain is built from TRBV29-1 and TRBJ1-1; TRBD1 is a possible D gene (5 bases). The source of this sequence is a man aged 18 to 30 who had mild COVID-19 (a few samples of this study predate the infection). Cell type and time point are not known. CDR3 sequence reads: CSVNEQENTEAFF. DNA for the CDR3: TGCAGCGTCAACGAACAGGAAAACACTGAAGCTTTCTTT.